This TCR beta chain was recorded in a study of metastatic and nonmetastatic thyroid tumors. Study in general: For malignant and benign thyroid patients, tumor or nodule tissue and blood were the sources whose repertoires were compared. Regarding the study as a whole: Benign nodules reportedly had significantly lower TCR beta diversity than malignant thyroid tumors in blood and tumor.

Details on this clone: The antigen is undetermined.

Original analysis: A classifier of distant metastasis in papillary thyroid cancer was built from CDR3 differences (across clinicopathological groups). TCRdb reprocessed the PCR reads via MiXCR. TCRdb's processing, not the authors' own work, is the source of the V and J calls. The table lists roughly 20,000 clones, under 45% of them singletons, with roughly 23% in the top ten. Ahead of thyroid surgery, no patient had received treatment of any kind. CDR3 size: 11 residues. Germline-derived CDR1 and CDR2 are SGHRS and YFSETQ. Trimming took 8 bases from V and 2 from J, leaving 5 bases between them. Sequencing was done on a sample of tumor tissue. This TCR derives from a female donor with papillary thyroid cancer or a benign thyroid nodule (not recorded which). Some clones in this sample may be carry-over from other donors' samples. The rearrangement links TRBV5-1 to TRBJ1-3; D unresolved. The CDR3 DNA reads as TGCGCCAGTTCGCCTGGAAACACCATATATTTT. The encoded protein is CASSPGNTIYF.